The clone carrying this TCR beta chain was seen once. These data originate in a study of OX40 agonist ivuxolimab in advanced cancers. Some clones are missing from TCRdb's copy, which holds only in-frame ones; the method was immunoSEQ multiplex PCR. The repertoire includes about 69,000 clones, 75% to 90% of them detected once, and under 7% sits in the top ten. Germline values: CDR1 SGHDT, CDR2 YYEEEE. CDR3 length: 14 amino acids. The germline V and J ends were trimmed by 0 bases and 1 base, with 7 bases remaining between them. This sample comprised CD4+ or CD8+ T cells sorted from blood, obtained in a trial of the OX40 agonist ivuxolimab. The receptor's source is an adult with an advanced solid tumor such as melanoma, head and neck, liver or kidney cancer. V and J are TRBV5-6 and TRBJ1-1; D gene unclear. The CDR3: CASSLGGGNTEAFF. The CDR3 DNA is TGTGCCAGCAGCTTGGGGGGTGGGAACACTGAAGCTTTCTTT.